The clone carrying this T cell receptor beta chain has just a few counts. The antigen is unknown. This specimen comes from a study of T cell repertoires in cytomegalovirus infection. In TCRdb, the reads were re-called with MiXCR into one record per CDR3 protein. The data show 450,000 to 600,000 distinct CDR3 sequences, with approximately 11% seen just once and roughly a tenth held by the top ten. General study points: CMV-specific HLA-C-restricted TCR beta clonotypes dominated the ex vivo response.

Germline V gene data show CDR1 as SGHDT and CDR2 as YYEEEE. V was clipped by 2 bases and J by 6 bases; unmatched bases: 7. The CDR3 loop spans 16 amino acids. Sequencing was performed on PBMCs. The chain joins TRBV5-6 to TRBJ2-7; 14 bases align to TRBD2. The sequence derives from a human donor in good health (CMV status not recorded). Some clones in this sample may be carry-over from other donors' samples. The CDR3 DNA sequence: TGTGCCAGCAGCTTAGGACTAGCGGGAGGCCTAGGCGAGCAGTACTTC. This codes for CASSLGLAGGLGEQYF.